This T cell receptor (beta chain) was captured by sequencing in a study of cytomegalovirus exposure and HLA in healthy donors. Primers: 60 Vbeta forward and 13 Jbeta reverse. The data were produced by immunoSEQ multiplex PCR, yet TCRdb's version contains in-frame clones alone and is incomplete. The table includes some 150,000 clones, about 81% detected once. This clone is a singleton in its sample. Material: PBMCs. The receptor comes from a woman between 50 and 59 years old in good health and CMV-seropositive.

The DNA for the CDR3 is TGCGCCAGCAGCCTCATAGCCCCTTCTGTAGCTTTCTTT. Its translation: CASSLIAPSVAFF. The J gene is TRBJ1-1, the V gene TRBV5-1, with D unresolved. In germline, CDR1 is SGHRS, CDR2 YFSETQ. This CDR3 is 13 amino acids long. V was clipped by 4 bases and J by 10 bases, with 17 bases between them.